Shown below are 14 T cell receptor beta chains from a single sample sequenced in a study of cytomegalovirus exposure and HLA in healthy donors. Vbeta (60) and Jbeta (13) primers were used in the PCR. Sequencing was performed with immunoSEQ multiplex PCR; in TCRdb, only in-frame clones are kept and a portion is missing. The sample has approximately 100,000 clones, 75% to 90% seen once. Sequencing was carried out using PBMCs. The receptors come from a man younger than 45 in good health and CMV-seronegative.

This clone was picked up one time. V usage is TRBV5-6 and J usage is TRBJ2-7; 10 bases match TRBD1. The CDR3 totals 15 residues. The germline V gene has CDR1 SGHDT and CDR2 YYEEEE. V lost 1 base and J lost 5; bases outside the gene matches: 6. CDR3: CASSLSGTGEDEQYF. CDR3 nucleotides: TGTGCCAGCAGCTTGTCCGGGACAGGGGAGGACGAGCAGTACTTC.

The chain combines TRBV2 with TRBJ2-6; D uncertain. The V gene's germline CDR1 is SNHLY and CDR2 FYNNEI. The CDR3 sequence is 16 residues long. V lost 8 bases and J lost 0, with 14 bases in between. The CDR3 loop is CASEIPTLSGANVLTF. CDR3 sequence (DNA): TGTGCCAGCGAAATACCTACTCTCTCTGGGGCCAACGTCCTGACTTTC.

There are a few counts of this clone. The chain joins TRBV15 to TRBJ2-7; possibly TRBD2 for D (6 bases). The CDR3 length is 17 residues. The germline V and J ends were trimmed by 0 bases and 0 bases, with 15 bases remaining between them. The V gene's germline CDR1 is LNHNV and CDR2 YYDKDF (reference sequence). CDR3 amino acids: CATSRDPAGLPSYEQYF. CDR3 bases: TGTGCCACCAGCAGAGATCCAGCAGGACTACCCTCCTACGAGCAGTACTTC.

The chain is built from TRBV5-1 and TRBJ1-6, with D possibly matching TRBD1 (6 bases). Deletions cut 1 base from V and 9 bases from J, with 11 bases between. The CDR3 runs 14 residues. Germline V CDR1 and CDR2: SGHRS, YFSETQ. The chain's CDR3 is CASSLHRESSPLHF. The DNA of the CDR3 is TGCGCCAGCAGCTTGCACAGGGAGAGTTCACCCCTCCACTTT.

The chain employs TRBV6-6 and TRBJ2-5; 8 positions match TRBD1. This CDR3 spans 16 amino acids. V gave up 5 bases and J gave up 1 base; unmatched junction bases: 9. The germline V gene has CDR1 MNHNY and CDR2 SVGAGI (reference sequence). The CDR3 DNA follows: TGTGCCAGCAGTCCCGTTAGAGGACAGGGCCAAGAGACCCAGTACTTC. Translated: CASSPVRGQGQETQYF.

V gene TRBV4-1 combines with J gene TRBJ2-7; unclear D gene. V shed 10 bases and J shed 3 bases, with 13 bases lying between them. This CDR3 spans 12 amino acids. In germline, CDR1 is MGHRA, CDR2 YSYEKL. CDR3 coding DNA: TGCGCCACCAAGTTCCATAGCTACGAGCAGTACTTC. It yields the protein CATKFHSYEQYF.

The chain links TRBV6-5 to TRBJ2-7; TRBD1 is a possible D gene (5 bases). Between the trimmed V and J ends, which lost 6 bases and 5 bases, there was a span of 20 bases. Germline V gene lookup returns CDR1 MNHEY and CDR2 SVGAGI. This CDR3 has 15 residues. For the CDR3, the DNA is TGTGCCAGCAGCCGAAGAGGACATGACATCAACGAGCAGTACTTC. Amino acids: CASSRRGHDINEQYF.

This clone has just one count. The junction departs from germline at one end; a sequencing error may be responsible. The chain couples TRBV7-9 to TRBJ1-1; possibly TRBD1 for D (5 bases). This CDR3 comprises 12 residues. Germline loops: CDR1 SEHNR, CDR2 FQNEAQ (reference sequence). The CDR3 bases are TGTACCAGCAGACAGATGAACACTGAAGCTTTCTTT. Translated, it gives CTSRQMNTEAFF.

This chain connects TRBV2 to TRBJ1-4; no reliable D call. CDR1 SNHLY and CDR2 FYNNEI come from the germline V gene. The CDR3 consists of 14 residues. Deletions cut 4 bases from V and 8 bases from J, with 14 bases between. CDR3 in DNA: TGTGCCAGCAGTGTAGGCAGCGAGGGAGAAAAACTGTTTTTT. Translated: CASSVGSEGEKLFF.

This clone was seen a handful of times. CDR3 protein: CAISPGVNYNEQFF. The CDR3 DNA is TGTGCAATCAGCCCCGGAGTGAACTACAATGAGCAGTTCTTC. The gene calls are TRBV30 and TRBJ2-1; D gene ambiguous. The CDR3 is 14 residues long. Germline-derived CDR1 and CDR2 are GTSNPN and SVGIG (reference sequence).

The gene calls are TRBV30 and TRBJ2-3; no clear D gene. Germline CDR1 and CDR2: GTSNPN and SVGIG (reference sequence). This CDR3 is built from 14 residues. Trimming took 0 bases from V and 0 from J, leaving 7 bases between them. The CDR3 spells CAWSVGSSTDTQYF. Here the CDR3 DNA reads TGTGCCTGGAGTGTTGGCAGTAGCACAGATACGCAGTATTTT.

The chain recombines TRBV19 with TRBJ2-3; 7 bases map to TRBD1. Germline V gene sequence: CDR1 LNHDA, CDR2 SQIVND (reference sequence). The CDR3 extends over 14 amino acids. Losses at the gene ends were 1 base for V and 4 bases for J; bases not matched to a gene: 2. CDR3 nucleotides: TGTGCCAGTAGTATAGGACAGGGTTCAGATACGCAGTATTTT. Its protein is CASSIGQGSDTQYF. Based on the CDR3 plus reference TRBV19 and TRBJ2-3, the full variable domain is DGGITQSPKYLFRKEGQNVTLSCEQNLNHDAMYWYRQDPGQGLRLIYYSQIVNDFQKGDIAEGYSVSREKKESFPLTVTSAQKNPTAFYLCASSIGQGSDTQYFGPGTRLTVL.

This clone is a singleton in its sample. The rearrangement links TRBV2 to TRBJ1-2; a possible D gene is TRBD1 (5 bases). The V gene's germline CDR1 is SNHLY and CDR2 FYNNEI. The CDR3 spans 14 residues. The V end was cut by 7 bases, the J end by 5 bases, with 17 bases between. This chain's CDR3 is CASTELDTTYGYTF. In nucleotides, the CDR3 is TGTGCCAGCACCGAGCTGGACACAACTTATGGCTACACCTTC.

This rearrangement joins TRBV30 to TRBJ2-1; D not resolved. CDR1 is GTSNPN, CDR2 SVGIG, per germline (reference sequence). The CDR3 is 11 residues long. V was cut by 3 bases and J by 4 bases, with 4 bases left in between. The CDR3 DNA reads TGTGCCTGGAGCAATTACAATGAGCAGTTCTTC. Translating it yields CAWSNYNEQFF.